The rows below give T cell receptor beta chains drawn from one sample of a study of blood T cell repertoires in COVID-19. TCRdb keeps only in-frame clones here, not all; method: immunoSEQ multiplex PCR. Altogether roughly 430,000 clones are present, nearly 90% being singletons, with the ten largest covering 1.2% to 1.5%. Specimen: PBMCs or T cells enriched from blood (not recorded which). Source of these receptors: a woman aged 18-29 years who had been exposed to COVID-19. CDR3s include the opening cysteine and the closing phenylalanine or tryptophan. D genes are given only for firm matches. Size is stated for part of the rows, as once, few or many counts, or as a class when the clone is expanded.

J gene: TRBJ2-4
D gene: .
clone size: .
V gene: TRBV28
CDR3 protein: CASSLTGTGEDIQYF
CDR3 DNA: TGTGCCAGCAGTTTAACCGGCACCGGGGAGGACATTCAGTACTTC

J gene: TRBJ2-5
D gene: TRBD2
clone size: .
V gene: TRBV29-1
CDR3 protein: CSVGPAGGQETQYF
CDR3 DNA: TGCAGCGTTGGTCCAGCGGGGGGCCAAGAGACCCAGTACTTC

J gene: TRBJ2-1
D gene: TRBD1
clone size: .
V gene: TRBV5-1
CDR3 protein: CASRTGTGTGEQFF
CDR3 DNA: TGCGCCAGCAGAACCGGGACGGGGACAGGTGAGCAGTTCTTC

J gene: TRBJ2-2
D gene: .
clone size: once
V gene: TRBV11-2
CDR3 protein: CASSFSGNTGELFF
CDR3 DNA: TGTGCCAGCAGCTTTTCAGGGAACACCGGGGAGCTGTTTTTT

J gene: TRBJ2-7
D gene: TRBD1
clone size: .
V gene: TRBV13
CDR3 protein: CASSLGGQVGPYF
CDR3 DNA: TGTGCCAGCAGCTTAGGAGGACAGGTAGGGCCGTACTTC

J gene: TRBJ2-7
D gene: .
clone size: once
V gene: TRBV5-1
CDR3 protein: CASSLGVPAYEQYF
CDR3 DNA: TGCGCCAGCAGCTTGGGTGTACCAGCCTACGAGCAGTACTTC

J gene: TRBJ1-5
D gene: .
clone size: once
V gene: TRBV19
CDR3 protein: CASSPKGEGSNQPQHF
CDR3 DNA: TGTGCCAGTAGTCCAAAGGGGGAGGGAAGCAATCAGCCCCAGCATTTT

J gene: TRBJ1-3
D gene: .
clone size: .
V gene: TRBV18
CDR3 protein: CASSSASGNTIYF
CDR3 DNA: TGTGCCAGCTCGTCTGCGTCCGGAAACACCATATATTTT

J gene: TRBJ1-1
D gene: TRBD1
clone size: once
V gene: TRBV18
CDR3 protein: CASSLGQGEVYTEAFF
CDR3 DNA: TGTGCCAGCTCACTGGGACAGGGGGAAGTGTACACTGAAGCTTTCTTT

J gene: TRBJ2-2
D gene: .
clone size: .
V gene: TRBV21-1
CDR3 protein: CASSKGEPENTGELFF
CDR3 DNA: TGTGCCAGCAGCAAAGGAGAGCCCGAGAACACCGGGGAGCTGTTTTTT

J gene: TRBJ2-1
D gene: .
clone size: .
V gene: TRBV5-4
CDR3 protein: CASSKQGVPYNEQFF
CDR3 DNA: TGTGCCAGCAGCAAGCAGGGCGTACCTTACAATGAGCAGTTCTTC

J gene: TRBJ2-5
D gene: .
clone size: many
V gene: TRBV30
CDR3 protein: CAWSPAGEETQYF
CDR3 DNA: TGTGCCTGGAGTCCGGCAGGGGAAGAGACCCAGTACTTC

J gene: TRBJ2-1
D gene: TRBD2
clone size: .
V gene: TRBV5-6
CDR3 protein: CASSFPSGGLDNEQFF
CDR3 DNA: TGTGCCAGCAGCTTCCCTAGCGGGGGCCTTGACAATGAGCAGTTCTTC

J gene: TRBJ1-1
D gene: .
clone size: .
V gene: TRBV4-1
CDR3 protein: CASSQDPTQGKVKNTEAFF
CDR3 DNA: TGCGCCAGCAGCCAAGATCCAACCCAGGGAAAGGTAAAGAACACTGAAGCTTTCTTT

J gene: TRBJ2-2
D gene: .
clone size: .
V gene: TRBV19
CDR3 protein: CASSKYRDTGELFF
CDR3 DNA: TGTGCCAGTAGTAAATACAGGGACACCGGGGAGCTGTTTTTT

J gene: TRBJ1-5
D gene: .
clone size: few
V gene: TRBV9
CDR3 protein: CASSVGPTGLDNQPQHF
CDR3 DNA: TGTGCCAGCAGCGTAGGACCAACGGGTTTGGACAATCAGCCCCAGCATTTT

J gene: TRBJ2-5
D gene: .
clone size: .
V gene: TRBV28
CDR3 protein: CASTTGETQYF
CDR3 DNA: TGTGCCAGCACCACCGGGGAGACCCAGTACTTC

J gene: TRBJ2-7
D gene: TRBD1
clone size: .
V gene: TRBV19
CDR3 protein: CASSIVQGAQEQYF
CDR3 DNA: TGTGCCAGTAGTATAGTACAGGGGGCCCAGGAGCAGTACTTC

J gene: TRBJ2-3
D gene: TRBD2
clone size: .
V gene: TRBV7-9
CDR3 protein: CASSLVPSGNADTQYF
CDR3 DNA: TGTGCCAGCAGCTTAGTTCCTAGCGGGAACGCAGATACGCAGTATTTT

J gene: TRBJ2-7
D gene: TRBD1
clone size: .
V gene: TRBV19
CDR3 protein: CASSPQGVEQYF
CDR3 DNA: TGTGCCAGTAGTCCGCAGGGGGTCGAGCAGTACTTC

J gene: TRBJ2-3
D gene: TRBD1
clone size: .
V gene: TRBV9
CDR3 protein: CASSVGTGEDTQYF
CDR3 DNA: TGTGCCAGCAGCGTAGGGACAGGGGAGGATACGCAGTATTTT

J gene: TRBJ2-5
D gene: .
clone size: .
V gene: TRBV7-2
CDR3 protein: CASRGGILETQYF
CDR3 DNA: TGTGCCAGCAGAGGCGGTATTTTGGAGACCCAGTACTTC

J gene: TRBJ2-7
D gene: .
clone size: .
V gene: TRBV11-2
CDR3 protein: CASSAEDGWIYEQYF
CDR3 DNA: TGTGCCAGCAGCGCGGAGGACGGTTGGATCTACGAGCAGTACTTC

J gene: TRBJ1-1
D gene: .
clone size: .
V gene: TRBV28
CDR3 protein: CASSLGSMNTEAFF
CDR3 DNA: TGTGCCAGCAGTCTCGGGTCTATGAACACTGAAGCTTTCTTT

J gene: TRBJ1-1
D gene: TRBD1
clone size: .
V gene: TRBV2
CDR3 protein: CASTGDRARGTEAFF
CDR3 DNA: TGTGCCAGCACCGGGGACAGGGCAAGGGGCACTGAAGCTTTCTTT

J gene: TRBJ1-5
D gene: TRBD1
clone size: .
V gene: TRBV20-1
CDR3 protein: CSASGGQGENQPQHF
CDR3 DNA: TGCAGTGCTAGTGGTGGTCAGGGGGAAAATCAGCCCCAGCATTTT

J gene: TRBJ1-6
D gene: .
clone size: .
V gene: TRBV11-2
CDR3 protein: CASSSWAWVNYNSPLHF
CDR3 DNA: TGTGCCAGCAGCTCCTGGGCCTGGGTTAACTATAATTCACCCCTCCACTTT

J gene: TRBJ2-3
D gene: .
clone size: .
V gene: TRBV19
CDR3 protein: CASSVTGAPDTQYF
CDR3 DNA: TGTGCCAGTAGTGTGACAGGCGCCCCAGATACGCAGTATTTT

J gene: TRBJ2-7
D gene: TRBD2
clone size: .
V gene: TRBV14
CDR3 protein: CASSQGGSSYEQYF
CDR3 DNA: TGTGCCAGCAGCCAGGGCGGGAGCTCCTACGAGCAGTACTTC

J gene: TRBJ2-7
D gene: TRBD2
clone size: .
V gene: TRBV6-5
CDR3 protein: CASSSGGASDEQYF
CDR3 DNA: TGTGCCAGCTCTAGCGGGGGGGCTAGCGACGAGCAGTACTTC

J gene: TRBJ1-2
D gene: TRBD1
clone size: once
V gene: TRBV5-1
CDR3 protein: CASSLSGQNYGYTF
CDR3 DNA: TGCGCCAGCAGCCTCTCGGGACAGAACTATGGCTACACCTTC

J gene: TRBJ1-6
D gene: TRBD1
clone size: .
V gene: TRBV7-2
CDR3 protein: CASSLRGQGNSPLHF
CDR3 DNA: TGTGCCAGCAGCTTAAGAGGACAGGGAAATTCACCCCTCCACTTT

J gene: TRBJ2-1
D gene: .
clone size: .
V gene: TRBV7-6
CDR3 protein: CASSEPGADEQFF
CDR3 DNA: TGTGCCAGCAGCGAGCCGGGAGCGGATGAGCAGTTCTTC

J gene: TRBJ1-2
D gene: TRBD1
clone size: .
V gene: TRBV4-1
CDR3 protein: CASSRTNRQGPVDYGYTF
CDR3 DNA: TGCGCCAGCAGCCGGACCAACCGACAGGGGCCGGTTGACTATGGCTACACCTTC

J gene: TRBJ2-5
D gene: TRBD2
clone size: .
V gene: TRBV11-2
CDR3 protein: CASSPRLAGGHLETQYF
CDR3 DNA: TGTGCCAGCAGCCCGAGACTAGCGGGAGGGCATCTAGAGACCCAGTACTTC

J gene: TRBJ1-3
D gene: .
clone size: .
V gene: TRBV5-1
CDR3 protein: CASSLDNSGNTIYF
CDR3 DNA: TGCGCCAGCAGCCTGGACAACTCTGGAAACACCATATATTTT

J gene: TRBJ2-7
D gene: .
clone size: .
V gene: TRBV7-8
CDR3 protein: CASSSTVSHTAYEQYF
CDR3 DNA: TGTGCCAGCAGCTCGACAGTCTCTCACACGGCTTACGAGCAGTACTTC

J gene: TRBJ2-2
D gene: .
clone size: .
V gene: TRBV7-9
CDR3 protein: CASSDQENTGELFF
CDR3 DNA: TGTGCCAGCAGCGACCAGGAGAACACCGGGGAGCTGTTTTTT

J gene: TRBJ2-2
D gene: TRBD1
clone size: once
V gene: TRBV11-2
CDR3 protein: CASSWDRGVTGELFF
CDR3 DNA: TGTGCCAGCAGCTGGGACAGGGGAGTTACCGGGGAGCTGTTTTTT

J gene: TRBJ1-5
D gene: .
clone size: .
V gene: TRBV19
CDR3 protein: CASSIGGSGGNQPQHF
CDR3 DNA: TGTGCCAGTAGTATTGGAGGGTCCGGTGGCAATCAGCCCCAGCATTTT

J gene: TRBJ2-3
D gene: .
clone size: .
V gene: TRBV15
CDR3 protein: CATSRDRGYTDTQYF
CDR3 DNA: TGTGCCACCAGCAGAGACCGGGGATACACAGATACGCAGTATTTT

J gene: TRBJ1-5
D gene: .
clone size: .
V gene: TRBV30
CDR3 protein: CAWSDGAGDQPQHF
CDR3 DNA: TGTGCCTGGTCGGATGGGGCCGGAGATCAGCCCCAGCATTTT

J gene: TRBJ2-7
D gene: TRBD2
clone size: .
V gene: TRBV6-5
CDR3 protein: CASSRTSGRNEQYF
CDR3 DNA: TGTGCCAGCAGTCGCACTAGCGGGAGGAACGAGCAGTACTTC

J gene: TRBJ1-2
D gene: .
clone size: .
V gene: TRBV28
CDR3 protein: CASTTGFNYGYTF
CDR3 DNA: TGTGCCAGCACCACAGGGTTTAACTATGGCTACACCTTC

J gene: TRBJ1-4
D gene: TRBD1
clone size: few
V gene: TRBV9
CDR3 protein: CASSATGTGFEKLFF
CDR3 DNA: TGTGCCAGCAGCGCAACCGGGACAGGCTTTGAAAAACTGTTTTTT

J gene: TRBJ1-2
D gene: TRBD1
clone size: .
V gene: TRBV7-2
CDR3 protein: CASSRIGTANGYTF
CDR3 DNA: TGTGCCAGCAGCCGGATCGGGACAGCAAATGGCTACACCTTC

J gene: TRBJ1-1
D gene: .
clone size: .
V gene: TRBV30
CDR3 protein: CAWRPPGAEAFF
CDR3 DNA: TGTGCCTGGAGACCCCCGGGGGCTGAAGCTTTCTTT